Listed below are T cell receptor beta chains from one sample, sequenced in a study of T-cell reconstitution after alpha-beta-depleted transplantation in children. TCRdb called the PCR reads again in MiXCR, with one record for every CDR3 protein. The table lists fewer than 750,000 distinct CDR3 sequences, 25% to 30% of them singletons, with just over 35% in the top ten. The material sequenced was PBMCs, taken before TCRalphabeta/CD19-depleted stem cell transplant. These receptors originate from a boy under three years old with Wiskott-Aldrich syndrome, due to receive a stem cell transplant. Both conserved end residues are part of each CDR3. The D gene is left open where the match is weak. The size field is filled for only some rows; it gives once, few, many or a size class.

d_call	clone_size	v_call	j_call	cdr3_aa	cdr3_nt
.	.	TRBV5-1	TRBJ2-5	CASSRPEETQYF	TGCGCCAGCAGCAGACCTGAGGAGACCCAGTACTTC
.	once	TRBV5-1	TRBJ2-7	CASSPSIIPYEQYF	TGCGCCAGCAGCCCTTCGATCATACCCTACGAGCAGTACTTC
TRBD1	few	TRBV6-2/TRBV6-3	TRBJ2-7	CASSPWDQGAYEQYF	TGTGCCAGCAGTCCCTGGGACCAGGGGGCCTACGAGCAGTACTTC
TRBD2	.	TRBV29-1	TRBJ2-1	CSVPTSGRAAEQFF	TGCAGCGTTCCAACTAGCGGGAGGGCGGCTGAGCAGTTCTTC
.	.	TRBV5-1	TRBJ2-1	CASSLEVTGYGRKQFF	TGCGCCAGCAGCTTGGAGGTGACAGGTTACGGGAGGAAGCAGTTCTTC
.	.	TRBV29-1	TRBJ2-5	CSVTPTTGYGETQYF	TGCAGCGTGACTCCTACGACAGGCTACGGAGAGACCCAGTACTTC
.	.	TRBV15	TRBJ1-3	CATSRDRGAVGNTIYF	TGTGCCACCAGCAGAGATAGGGGCGCGGTTGGAAACACCATATATTTT
.	.	TRBV9	TRBJ2-3	CASSVAGGTTSTDTQYF	TGTGCCAGCAGCGTAGCTGGCGGGACAACTAGCACAGATACGCAGTATTTT
TRBD1	few	TRBV28	TRBJ1-5	CASGDRSLNQPQHF	TGTGCCAGTGGGGACAGGTCCTTAAATCAGCCCCAGCATTTT
.	.	TRBV15	TRBJ2-1	CATSRGLRDNEQFF	TGTGCCACCAGCAGAGGGTTGAGAGACAATGAGCAGTTCTTC
.	few	TRBV2	TRBJ2-7	CASSAPYEQYF	TGTGCCAGCAGTGCCCCCTACGAGCAGTACTTC
.	.	TRBV12-3/TRBV12-4	TRBJ2-7	CASSFQEGSYEQYF	TGTGCCAGCAGTTTTCAAGAGGGAAGCTACGAGCAGTACTTC
.	.	TRBV27	TRBJ2-4	CASSLYGKNIQYF	TGTGCCAGCAGTTTATACGGCAAAAACATTCAGTACTTC
.	few	TRBV6-6	TRBJ2-3	CASTRRTDTQYF	TGTGCCAGCACTCGGCGCACAGATACGCAGTATTTT
TRBD2	many	TRBV5-6	TRBJ2-5	CASSLAGGPRETQYF	TGTGCCAGCAGCCTAGCGGGAGGGCCCCGGGAGACCCAGTACTTC
TRBD1	.	TRBV15	TRBJ2-3	CATSAAGTGRTDTQYF	TGTGCCACCAGCGCTGCCGGGACAGGACGCACAGATACGCAGTATTTT
TRBD2	few	TRBV20-1	TRBJ2-7	CSAASGTSFSEQYF	TGCAGTGCGGCGTCCGGGACTAGTTTTTCCGAGCAGTACTTC
.	.	TRBV5-6	TRBJ2-1	CASSLGRLDNYNEQFF	TGTGCCAGCAGCTTGGGTCGCCTTGACAACTACAATGAGCAGTTCTTC
TRBD1	.	TRBV28	TRBJ1-6	CASTPGQNNSPLHF	TGTGCCAGCACCCCGGGACAGAATAATTCACCCCTCCACTTT
TRBD1	few	TRBV27	TRBJ2-5	CASRPTGSWKYQETQYF	TGTGCCAGCAGACCGACAGGGAGTTGGAAGTACCAAGAGACCCAGTACTTC
.	few	TRBV20-1	TRBJ2-1	CSARLGPVVYEQFF	TGCAGTGCTAGATTAGGTCCTGTGGTCTATGAGCAGTTCTTC
TRBD2	.	TRBV19	TRBJ2-1	CASSITLLGAGVVDEQFF	TGTGCCAGTAGTATTACTCTCCTCGGAGCGGGAGTGGTGGATGAGCAGTTCTTC
TRBD1	.	TRBV5-1	TRBJ2-7	CASSFAGGIYEQYF	TGCGCCAGCAGCTTCGCAGGGGGTATCTACGAGCAGTACTTC
.	.	TRBV20-1	TRBJ1-5	CSAGGSGRDQPQHF	TGCAGTGCCGGGGGGTCGGGACGGGATCAGCCCCAGCATTTT
.	.	TRBV10-3	TRBJ2-7	CATNQQDKEQYF	TGTGCCACCAACCAACAAGACAAGGAGCAGTACTTC
.	few	TRBV27	TRBJ1-1	CASAKNTNTEAFF	TGTGCCAGCGCAAAAAACACTAACACTGAAGCTTTCTTT
TRBD2	.	TRBV3-1	TRBJ2-3	CASSQGWREGRDTQYF	TGTGCCAGCAGCCAAGGGTGGCGGGAGGGCCGGGATACGCAGTATTTT
TRBD1	few	TRBV5-1	TRBJ2-2	CASSLNVGTDTGELFF	TGCGCCAGCAGCTTGAACGTGGGGACAGACACCGGGGAGCTGTTTTTT